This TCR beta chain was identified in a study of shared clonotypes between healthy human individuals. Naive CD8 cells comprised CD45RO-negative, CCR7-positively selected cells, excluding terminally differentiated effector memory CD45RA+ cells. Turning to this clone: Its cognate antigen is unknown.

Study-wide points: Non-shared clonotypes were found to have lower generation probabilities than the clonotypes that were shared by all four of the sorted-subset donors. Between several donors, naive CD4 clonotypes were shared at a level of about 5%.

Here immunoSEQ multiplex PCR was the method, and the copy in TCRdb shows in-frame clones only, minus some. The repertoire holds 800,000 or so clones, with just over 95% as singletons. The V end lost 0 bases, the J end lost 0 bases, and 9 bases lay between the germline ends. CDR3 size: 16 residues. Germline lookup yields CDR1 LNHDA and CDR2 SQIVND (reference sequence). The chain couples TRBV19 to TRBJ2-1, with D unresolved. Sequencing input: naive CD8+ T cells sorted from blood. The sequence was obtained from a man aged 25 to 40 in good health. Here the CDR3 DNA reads TGTGCCAGTAGTATAGAGGCGCGGAGCTCCTACAATGAGCAGTTCTTC. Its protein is CASSIEARSSYNEQFF.